This T cell receptor beta chain was profiled in a study of identical twins. The study's findings and limits: Partial confounding of zero-insertion analyses by invariant MAIT and iNKT cells was possible.

In germline, CDR1 is SGHTA, CDR2 FQGNSA. With 4 bases clipped from V and 0 bases from J, the junction kept 7 bases outside the gene matches. This CDR3 contains 16 residues. Regarding this clonotype: The antigen is not known.

TCRdb called the 5' RACE reads again in MiXCR, with one record for every CDR3 protein. The repertoire includes some 1,600,000 distinct CDR3 sequences, about 32% of them detected once, and over 0.25% sits in the top ten. Sequenced material: cord blood. The TCR was taken from a newborn girl in good health. This chain uses TRBV7-2 with TRBJ2-3; 7 bases fit TRBD2. The CDR3 loop is CASSSRDYLSTDTQYF. The CDR3 nucleotides read TGTGCCAGCAGCTCAAGGGACTACCTTAGCACAGATACGCAGTATTTT. The variable domain in full, completed from reference TRBV7-2 and TRBJ2-3, reads GAGVSQSPSNKVTEKGKDVELRCDPISGHTALYWYRQSLGQGLEFLIYFQGNSAPDKSGLPSDRFSAERTGGSVSTLTIQRTQQEDSAVYLCASSSRDYLSTDTQYFGPGTRLTVL.